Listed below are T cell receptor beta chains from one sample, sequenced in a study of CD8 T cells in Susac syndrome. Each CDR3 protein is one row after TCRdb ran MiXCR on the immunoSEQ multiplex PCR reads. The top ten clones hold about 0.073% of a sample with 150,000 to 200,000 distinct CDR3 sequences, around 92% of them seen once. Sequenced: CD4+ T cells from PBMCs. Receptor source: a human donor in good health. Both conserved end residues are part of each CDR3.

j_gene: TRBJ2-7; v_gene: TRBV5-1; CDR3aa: CASSPDSFSYEQYF
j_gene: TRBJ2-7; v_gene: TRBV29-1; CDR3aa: CSVITGRYEQYF
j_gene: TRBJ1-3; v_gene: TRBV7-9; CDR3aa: CASSRTFGGNTIYF
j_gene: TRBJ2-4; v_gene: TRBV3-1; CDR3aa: CASSPIATEKNIQYF
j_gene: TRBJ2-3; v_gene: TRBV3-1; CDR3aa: CASSLFGTADTQYF
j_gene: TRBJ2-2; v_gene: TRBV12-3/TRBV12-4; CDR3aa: CASTPGLSNTGELFF
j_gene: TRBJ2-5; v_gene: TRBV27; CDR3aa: CASSSRQGETQYF
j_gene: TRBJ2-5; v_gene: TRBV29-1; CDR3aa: CSVVLSTRETQYF
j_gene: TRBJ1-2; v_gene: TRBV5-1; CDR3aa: CASSSTEPPDYGYTF
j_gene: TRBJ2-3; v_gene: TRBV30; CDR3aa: CAWSVLAGGTDTQYF
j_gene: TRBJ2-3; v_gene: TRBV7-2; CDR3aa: CASSLRRSTDTQYF
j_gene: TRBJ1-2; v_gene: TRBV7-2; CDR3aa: CASSTRQGYGNGYTF
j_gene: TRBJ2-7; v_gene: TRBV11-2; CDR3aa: CASSANRDSSYEQYF
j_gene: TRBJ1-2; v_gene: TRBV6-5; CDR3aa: CASSSTPGQGIYYGYTF
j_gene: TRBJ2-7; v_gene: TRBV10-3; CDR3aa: CAISGLAGNYEQYF
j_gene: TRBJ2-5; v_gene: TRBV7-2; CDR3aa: CASSLAPGGDNPGETQYF
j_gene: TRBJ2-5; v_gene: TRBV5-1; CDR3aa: CASSPGTVGETQYF
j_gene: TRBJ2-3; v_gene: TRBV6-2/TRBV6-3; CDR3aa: CAAVAQGAHTDTQYF
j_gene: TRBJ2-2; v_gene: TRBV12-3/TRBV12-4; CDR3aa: CASSHRGAGELFF
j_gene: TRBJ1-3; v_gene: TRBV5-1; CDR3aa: CASSLSQAGNTIYF
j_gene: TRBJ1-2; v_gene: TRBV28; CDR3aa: CASRPSTGNGYTF
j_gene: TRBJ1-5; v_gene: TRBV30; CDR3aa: CAWSVQGAQPQHF
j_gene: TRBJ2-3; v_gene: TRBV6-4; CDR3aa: CASSPGIWDTQYF
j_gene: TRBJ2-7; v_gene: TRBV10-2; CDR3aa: CATHGEASSEQYF
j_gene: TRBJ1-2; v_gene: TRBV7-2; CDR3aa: CASSLGGVYGYTF
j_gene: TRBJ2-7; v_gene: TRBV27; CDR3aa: CASSYTGHWIDEQYF
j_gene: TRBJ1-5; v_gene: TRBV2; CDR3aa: CASSGTIADQPQHF